The 6 T cell receptor beta chains below were found in one sample sequenced in a study of T cells in localized non-small cell lung cancer. Sequencing was performed with immunoSEQ multiplex PCR; in TCRdb, only in-frame clones are kept and a portion is missing. The table includes some 30,000 clones, around nine tenths detected once. Material: peripheral blood, obtained before any cancer treatment. All receptors come from a female donor older than 55 with stage I lung adenocarcinoma.

CDR3 in amino acids: CASSLLSGEITREQYF. As DNA, the CDR3 is TGTGCCAGCAGCTTACTGTCGGGAGAGATTACGAGGGAGCAGTACTTC. The chain joins TRBV11-2 to TRBJ2-7; possible D gene TRBD2, 6 bases. Germline-derived CDR1 and CDR2 are SGHAT and FQNNGV. V lost 2 bases and J 7 bases, leaving 21 bases between the germline ends. The CDR3 contains 16 residues.

The rearrangement uses TRBV5-4 and TRBJ1-3; D might be TRBD1 (6 bases). The V gene's germline CDR1 is SGHNT and CDR2 YYREEE (reference sequence). The length of the CDR3 is 14 residues. Trimming pared 1 base from V and 2 bases from J, leaving 7 bases between. The CDR3 DNA is TGTGCCAGCAGCTTGACAGGGCCTGGAAACACCATATATTTT. It yields the protein CASSLTGPGNTIYF.

The V and J genes are TRBV10-2 and TRBJ1-1, with D possibly matching TRBD1 (6 bases). Trimming shortened V by 0 bases and J by 4 bases, and 15 bases separated the two germline ends. In germline, CDR1 is WSHSY, CDR2 SAAADI. CDR3 length: 16 amino acids. CDR3 DNA: TGCGCCAGCAGTGAGTCGGACTTCGGGGGGCTCACTGAAGCTTTCTTT. This encodes CASSESDFGGLTEAFF.

This clone was detected only a few times. J is TRBJ1-2 and V is TRBV2, with 9 positions matching TRBD1. Germline V gene data show CDR1 as SNHLY and CDR2 as FYNNEI. CDR3 length equals 15 residues. J was trimmed by 0 bases and V by 7 bases; bases with no gene match: 6. The DNA for the CDR3 is TGTGCCAGCAAGGACAGGGGTGGGACTAACTATGGCTACACCTTC. It translates to CASKDRGGTNYGYTF. The whole variable domain, filled in from reference TRBV2 and TRBJ1-2, reads EPEVTQTPSHQVTQMGQEVILRCVPISNHLYFYWYRQILGQKVEFLVSFYNNEISEKSEIFDDQFSVERPDGSNFTLKIRSTKLEDSAMYFCASKDRGGTNYGYTFGSGTRLTVV.

The chain links TRBV10-2 to TRBJ2-1; 11 positions agree with TRBD2. The V and J ends lost 6 bases and 6 bases, in that order; junction bases with no gene match: 4. This CDR3 is built from 14 residues. CDR1 is WSHSY and CDR2 is SAAADI in the germline V gene. This CDR3 reads CASRLAGVSNEQFF. The CDR3 coding sequence is TGCGCCAGCAGACTAGCGGGAGTTTCCAATGAGCAGTTCTTC.

The chain has TRBV29-1 and TRBJ2-7, with D perhaps given as TRBD1 or TRBD2 (5 bases each). V was pared by 0 bases and J by 2 bases, with 11 bases between. CDR3 length: 14 amino acids. Germline V gives CDR1 SQVTM, CDR2 ANQGSEA. The CDR3 spells CSVEDHGAAYEQYF. The CDR3, as DNA: TGCAGCGTTGAAGATCACGGGGCAGCCTACGAGCAGTACTTC.